The 6 T cell receptor beta chains presented below share a single source sample, sequenced in a study of T cell responses to AZD1222 COVID-19 vaccine. Method: immunoSEQ multiplex PCR; TCRdb's copy keeps in-frame clones and lacks some. The data hold tens of thousands of clones, with roughly nine tenths observed a single time. The sequencing here drew on peripheral blood, taken on day 0 of AZD1222 vaccination. The receptors were gathered from an adult in good health.

The rearrangement uses TRBV4-1 and TRBJ2-7, with TRBD2 identical over 8 bases. The CDR3 covers 16 residues. V shed 3 bases and J 5 bases; nucleotides not matched to a gene: 12. Germline V gene data show CDR1 as MGHRA and CDR2 as YSYEKL. The CDR3 nucleotides read TGCGCCAGCAGCCAGACCGGGACTAGATCGTCCCACGAGCAGTACTTC. The encoded protein is CASSQTGTRSSHEQYF.

The chain is built from TRBV28 and TRBJ2-1, with 7 bases matching TRBD1. Trimming at V came to 8 bases and at J to 2 bases, leaving 12 bases not matched to a gene. CDR1 is MDHEN, CDR2 SYDVKM, per germline. The CDR3 runs 16 residues. CDR3 DNA sequence: TGTGCCAGCGCTACTCTATGGGACAGCACCTACAATGAGCAGTTCTTC. Its protein product is CASATLWDSTYNEQFF.

This clone was picked up one time. The V call is TRBV9, the J call TRBJ2-3; weak D call: TRBD2 (5 bases). CDR1 is SGDLS and CDR2 is YYNGEE in the germline V gene. V gave up 2 bases and J gave up 5 bases, with 6 bases separating them. The CDR3 is 12 residues long. CDR3 loop: CASSVGEDTQYF. CDR3 in DNA: TGTGCCAGCAGCGTGGGAGAAGATACGCAGTATTTT.

J is TRBJ2-5 and V is TRBV28; D is ambiguous. Deletions cut 3 bases from V and 1 base from J, with 9 bases between. The CDR3 spans 14 residues. Germline values: CDR1 MDHEN, CDR2 SYDVKM. CDR3 in DNA: TGTGCCAGCAGTTTTTATAGGTCCCAAGAGACCCAGTACTTC. Translation: CASSFYRSQETQYF.

The genes are TRBV2 and TRBJ2-2; TRBD1 might be the D (6 bases). CDR1 SNHLY and CDR2 FYNNEI come from the germline V gene. The CDR3 totals 22 residues. V was cut by 1 base and J by 0 bases, with 27 bases left in between. The CDR3 spells CASSEGGSTDRFTRANTGELFF. As DNA, the CDR3 is TGTGCCAGCAGTGAAGGAGGGAGTACGGACAGATTTACTCGGGCGAACACCGGGGAGCTGTTTTTT.

This chain uses TRBV28 with TRBJ2-5; 7 bases fit TRBD2. This CDR3 contains 16 residues. Germline assignment: CDR1 MDHEN and CDR2 SYDVKM. J gave up 2 bases and V 5 bases, and 11 bases lay outside the gene matches. In nucleotides, the CDR3 is TGTGCCAGCAGTCCTAGACTAGCCGCAGCACAAGAGACCCAGTACTTC. It encodes CASSPRLAAAQETQYF.